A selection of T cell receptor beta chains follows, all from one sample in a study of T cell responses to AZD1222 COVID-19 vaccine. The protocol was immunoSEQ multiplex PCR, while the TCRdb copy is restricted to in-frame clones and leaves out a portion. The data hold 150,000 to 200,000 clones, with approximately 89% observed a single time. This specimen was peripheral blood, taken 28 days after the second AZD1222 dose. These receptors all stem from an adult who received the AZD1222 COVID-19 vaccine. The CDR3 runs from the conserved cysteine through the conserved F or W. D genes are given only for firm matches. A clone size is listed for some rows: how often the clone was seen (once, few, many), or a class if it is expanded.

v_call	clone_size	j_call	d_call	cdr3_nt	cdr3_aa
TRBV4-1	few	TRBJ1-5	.	TGCGCCAGCAGCCAAGATCTGATTAGTAAGGCACTTCGCAATCAGCCCCAGCATTTT	CASSQDLISKALRNQPQHF
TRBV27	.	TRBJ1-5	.	TGTGCCAGCAGTATTGGGGGGGGCAGCCAGCCCCAGCATTTT	CASSIGGGSQPQHF
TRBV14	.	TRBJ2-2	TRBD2	TGTGCCAGCAGCCCCCCGGGGGGGCCCGGGGAGCTGTTTTTT	CASSPPGGPGELFF
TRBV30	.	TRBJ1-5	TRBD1	TGTGCCTGGAGCGGGGGGGACAGGGGGCCTTCGGAGATAAATCAGCCCCAGCATTTT	CAWSGGDRGPSEINQPQHF
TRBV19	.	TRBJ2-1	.	TGTGCCAGTAGTAGCCCCCAGGCGGGGTCGACCTACAATGAGCAGTTCTTC	CASSSPQAGSTYNEQFF
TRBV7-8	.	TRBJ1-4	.	TGTGCCAGCAGCCTAAGGTGGCCTAATGAAAAACTGTTTTTT	CASSLRWPNEKLFF
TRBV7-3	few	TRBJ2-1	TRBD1	TGTGCCAGCAGCTTACCGGGACAGGGGTACAATGAGCAGTTCTTC	CASSLPGQGYNEQFF
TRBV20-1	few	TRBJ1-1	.	TGCAGTGCTAGTGTCAGGAACACTGAAGCTTTCTTT	CSASVRNTEAFF
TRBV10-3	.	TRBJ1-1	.	TGTGCCATCAGTGAGCGTCCCACTGAAGCTTTCTTT	CAISERPTEAFF
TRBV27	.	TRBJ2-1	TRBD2	TGTGCCAGCAGTAGTGGCCCTCCTAGCGGGACATTCGATGAGCAGTTCTTC	CASSSGPPSGTFDEQFF
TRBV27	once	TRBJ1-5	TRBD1	TGTGCCAGCGGAACCCCGGACAGGTATCAGCCCCAGCATTTT	CASGTPDRYQPQHF
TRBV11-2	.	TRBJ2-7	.	TGTGCCAGCAGCCTAGGGCGGGCTCATTCCTACGAGCAGTACTTC	CASSLGRAHSYEQYF
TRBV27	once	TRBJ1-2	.	TGTGCCAGCAGCAAGGACCTACAAGAGTATGGCTACACCTTC	CASSKDLQEYGYTF
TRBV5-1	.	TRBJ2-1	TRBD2	TGCGCCAGCAGCGAACAGGGACTAGCGGGAGTGGATGAGCAGTTCTTC	CASSEQGLAGVDEQFF
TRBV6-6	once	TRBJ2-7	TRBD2	TGTGCCAGCACCGCGTGGCTAGCGGACTCCTACGAGCAGTACTTC	CASTAWLADSYEQYF
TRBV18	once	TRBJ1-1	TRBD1	TGTGCCAGCTCACGGGGACAGGGCACTGAAGCTTTCTTT	CASSRGQGTEAFF
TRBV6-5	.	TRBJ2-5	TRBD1	TGTGCCAGCAGTTTGGACAGGGCCACCGGCGGGACCCAGTACTTC	CASSLDRATGGTQYF
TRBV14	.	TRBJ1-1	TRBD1	TGTGCCAGCAGCCAAGGCGGGACAGGGGCCACAGCTTTCTTT	CASSQGGTGATAFF
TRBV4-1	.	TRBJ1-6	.	TGCGCCAGCAGCGCCCTATGGGTTGGCGGCTCACCCCTCCACTTT	CASSALWVGGSPLHF
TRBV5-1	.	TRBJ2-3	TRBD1	TGCGCCAGCAGCTCCGGGACAGGGCCGGGTACGCAGTATTTT	CASSSGTGPGTQYF
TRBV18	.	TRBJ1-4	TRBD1	TGTGCCAGCTCATTACGACCGGGACAGGATAATGAAAAACTGTTTTTT	CASSLRPGQDNEKLFF
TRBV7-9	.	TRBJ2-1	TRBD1	TGTGCCAGCAGCCCTCGGACAGGGAATGAGCAGTTCTTC	CASSPRTGNEQFF
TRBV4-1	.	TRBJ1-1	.	TGCGCCAGCAGCCAAGGGGAGGAGGCTGAAGCTTTCTTT	CASSQGEEAEAFF
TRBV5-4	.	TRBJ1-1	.	TGTGCCAGCAGCGGGACAAACTTGGGGTCCACTGAAGCTTTCTTT	CASSGTNLGSTEAFF
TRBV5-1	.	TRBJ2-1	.	TGCGCCAGCAGCTTGGCTTCATTCTACAATGAGCAGTTCTTC	CASSLASFYNEQFF
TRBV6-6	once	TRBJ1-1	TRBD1	TGTGCCAGCAGCCACATCAGGACAGGGCTGAACACTGAAGCTTTCTTT	CASSHIRTGLNTEAFF
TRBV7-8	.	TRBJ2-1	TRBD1	TGTGCCAGCAGCCGAGACAGGGGCTCCTACAATGAGCAGTTCTTC	CASSRDRGSYNEQFF
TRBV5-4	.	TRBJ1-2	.	TGTGCCAGCAGCTTGGTTGCAGGGAACTATGGCTACACCTTC	CASSLVAGNYGYTF
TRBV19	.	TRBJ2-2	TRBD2	TGTGCCAGTAGTTTGCGACCGGGACTAGCGGGAGGGCCCAGCACCGGGGAGCTGTTTTTT	CASSLRPGLAGGPSTGELFF
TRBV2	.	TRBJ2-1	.	TGTGCCAGCTCCTCCGGGAGCTCCTACAATGAGCAGTTCTTC	CASSSGSSYNEQFF
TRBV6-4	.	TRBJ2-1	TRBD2	TGTGCCAGCAGTGACGCGGCTAGCGGGAGACAATTTAGGTTGTTCTTC	CASSDAASGRQFRLFF
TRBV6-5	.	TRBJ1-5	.	TGTGCCAGCAACCCGACACGGTATAGCAATCAGCCCCAGCATTTT	CASNPTRYSNQPQHF
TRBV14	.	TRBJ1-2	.	TGTGCCAGCAGCCAAGTGGGCACCAACTATGGCTACACCTTC	CASSQVGTNYGYTF
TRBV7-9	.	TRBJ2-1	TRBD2	TGTGCCAGCAGCACTGTAGCGGGAGTCCTTGAGCAGTTCTTC	CASSTVAGVLEQFF
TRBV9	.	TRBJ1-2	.	TGTGCCAGCAGCGTAGCTTCAGCTACCCCTTATGGCTACACCTTC	CASSVASATPYGYTF
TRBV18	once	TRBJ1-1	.	TGTGCCAGCTCAGACAGCAGGAACACTGAAGCTTTCTTT	CASSDSRNTEAFF
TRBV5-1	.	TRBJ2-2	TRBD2	TGCGCCAGCAGCTCGGTAGCGGGAGTTACCGGGGAGCTGTTTTTT	CASSSVAGVTGELFF
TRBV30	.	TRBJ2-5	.	TGTGCCTGGAGTGTATATGGTGGGTCTCCCCAGTACTTC	CAWSVYGGSPQYF
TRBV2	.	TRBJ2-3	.	TGTGCCAGCAGTGACTTTAGCACAGATACGCAGTATTTT	CASSDFSTDTQYF
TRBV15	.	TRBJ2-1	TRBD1	TGTGCCACCAGCAGAGATGTTCGGACAGGGGGGGTCAATGAGCAGTTCTTC	CATSRDVRTGGVNEQFF
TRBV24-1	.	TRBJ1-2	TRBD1	TGTGCCACCAGTGATTTAAGACAGGGCCACTATGGCTACACCTTC	CATSDLRQGHYGYTF